The next 30 T cell receptor beta chains were all read from a single sample in a study of neurological immune-mediated disorders. TCRdb passed the 5' RACE reads through MiXCR, listing each CDR3 protein once. The data hold roughly 120,000 distinct CDR3 sequences, with about 3.2% observed a single time. Material: PBMCs. The receptors were gathered from a woman younger than 45 with multiple sclerosis.

Ten or more counts support this clonotype. The chain uses TRBV7-6 and TRBJ2-5; D possibly corresponds to TRBD2 (7 bases). CDR1 and CDR2 (germline): SGHVS, FNYEAQ. The CDR3 is 15 residues long. The V end lost 5 bases, the J end lost 5 bases, and 18 bases lay between the germline ends. CDR3 amino acids: CASSNPSGGGETQYF. Written as DNA, the CDR3 is TGTGCCAGCAGCAACCCTAGCGGAGGGGGGGAGACCCAGTACTTC.

At least ten counts were recorded for this clonotype. The rearrangement uses TRBV20-1 and TRBJ2-2, with 7 positions matching TRBD1. Germline lookup yields CDR1 DFQATT and CDR2 SNEGSKA (reference sequence). This CDR3 has 15 residues. Losses at the gene ends were 1 base for V and 5 bases for J; bases not matched to a gene: 7. The chain's CDR3 is CSARVQGISTGELFF. Here the CDR3 DNA reads TGCAGTGCTAGAGTACAGGGGATTAGTACCGGGGAGCTGTTTTTT.

Ten or more counts support this clonotype. V and J are TRBV5-1 and TRBJ1-4; D remains unclear. CDR3 length: 12 residues. Germline CDR1 and CDR2: SGHRS and YFSETQ. V was cut by 4 bases and J by 8 bases, with 9 bases left in between. The CDR3 loop is CASSATTEKLFF. DNA of the CDR3: TGCGCCAGCAGCGCGACGACAGAAAAACTGTTTTTT.

This clonotype was counted many times. The chain is built from TRBV7-9 and TRBJ2-5; D perhaps matches TRBD2 (6 bases). The CDR3 spans 15 residues. Trimming stripped 3 bases from V and 1 base from J, with 12 bases between. Germline assignment: CDR1 SEHNR and CDR2 FQNEAQ (reference sequence). The CDR3 nucleotides read TGTGCCAGCAGCTTGGAGGGCAGAGGCCAAGAGACCCAGTACTTC. Translated: CASSLEGRGQETQYF. Variable domain in full (rest from reference TRBV7-9 and TRBJ2-5): DTGVSQNPRHKITKRGQNVTFRCDPISEHNRLYWYRQTLGQGPEFLTYFQNEAQLEKSRLLSDRFSAERPKGSFSTLEIQRTEQGDSAMYLCASSLEGRGQETQYFGPGTRLLVL.

In this sample, this clonotype turned up many times. The chain recombines TRBV7-7 with TRBJ2-7; possible D gene TRBD2, 5 bases. V lost 5 bases and J 2 bases, leaving 13 bases between the germline ends. Per germline, CDR1 SSHAT and CDR2 FNYEAQ (reference sequence). The CDR3 has 14 amino acids. CDR3 region: CASSPGIGAYEQYF. Written as DNA, the CDR3 is TGTGCCAGCAGCCCCGGTATCGGGGCCTACGAGCAGTACTTC.

This clonotype has ten or more counts. The rearrangement joins TRBV12-3 or TRBV12-4 to TRBJ2-1; 11 bases are a match to TRBD2. There are 17 residues in the CDR3. J gave up 4 bases and V 6 bases, and 11 bases lay outside the gene matches. CDR3 protein: CASSAVTGLADYNEQFF. The DNA of the CDR3 is TGTGCCAGCAGCGCAGTGACGGGACTAGCGGATTACAATGAGCAGTTCTTC.

This clonotype was picked up many times. The chain links TRBV7-2 to TRBJ2-1; 12 nucleotides agree with TRBD2. J lost 10 bases, V lost 3 bases, and 7 bases had no gene match. The germline V gene has CDR1 SGHTA and CDR2 FQGNSA. This CDR3 contains 15 residues. CDR3 coding DNA: TGTGCCAGCAGCTTCTGGCTAGCGGGAGGGGGCGAGCAGTTCTTC. It encodes CASSFWLAGGGEQFF.

This clonotype was observed many times. This chain links TRBV18 with TRBJ2-7; D uncertain. Trimming took off 2 bases at V and 3 bases at J, with 11 bases between the two ends. The CDR3 totals 14 residues. The germline CDR1 and CDR2 sequences are KGHSH and LQKENI. The CDR3 loop is CASSPGQVHYEQYF. The CDR3 DNA reads TGTGCCAGCTCACCAGGTCAGGTACACTACGAGCAGTACTTC.

This clonotype was counted ten times or more. J is TRBJ2-3 and V is TRBV7-9, with 7 nucleotides matching TRBD2. This CDR3 contains 16 residues. V trimming: 4 bases; J trimming: 1 base; junction bases outside the gene matches: 8. Germline V gene sequence: CDR1 SEHNR, CDR2 FQNEAQ (reference sequence). In nucleotides, the CDR3 is TGTGCCAGCAGCTCTGGAAGTGGGGGGGGCACAGATACGCAGTATTTT. Translated: CASSSGSGGGTDTQYF.

This clonotype was detected ten times or more. The chain links TRBV6-2 or TRBV6-3 to TRBJ2-1, with TRBD2 identical over 10 bases. Germline lookup yields CDR1 MNHEY and CDR2 SVGEGT. J lost 8 bases, V lost 7 bases, and 11 bases had no gene match. The CDR3 totals 15 residues. CDR3 bases: TGTGCCAGCACTGAAGCGGGGGGGGGATACCATGAGCAGTTCTTC. Translating it yields CASTEAGGGYHEQFF.

This clonotype was counted at least ten times. The chain carries TRBV12-3 or TRBV12-4 and TRBJ2-1, with unresolved D. The CDR3 is 14 residues long. V lost 3 bases and J lost 2, with 8 bases in between. The CDR3 sequence is CASSLVSPYNEQFF. In DNA form, the CDR3 reads TGTGCCAGCAGTTTGGTCAGTCCCTACAATGAGCAGTTCTTC.

In this sample, this clonotype turned up many times. The chain has TRBV7-2 and TRBJ1-1; D perhaps matches TRBD1 (6 bases). CDR3 length: 14 amino acids. Germline loops: CDR1 SGHTA, CDR2 FQGNSA. The germline V and J ends were trimmed by 2 bases and 11 bases, with 18 bases remaining between them. The CDR3: CASSLRSGANEAFF. The CDR3 DNA reads TGTGCCAGCAGCTTAAGGTCAGGGGCTAACGAGGCTTTCTTT.

Ten or more counts support this clonotype. The chain employs TRBV9 and TRBJ2-1, with 10 bases matching TRBD2. This CDR3 is built from 16 residues. V trimming: 3 bases; J trimming: 5 bases; junction bases outside the gene matches: 8. Germline values: CDR1 SGDLS, CDR2 YYNGEE. The CDR3 sequence is CASSERLAGPNNEQFF. The CDR3 DNA reads TGTGCCAGCAGCGAGCGACTAGCGGGTCCCAACAATGAGCAGTTCTTC. Variable domain in full (rest from reference TRBV9 and TRBJ2-1): DSGVTQTPKHLITATGQRVTLRCSPRSGDLSVYWYQQSLDQGLQFLIQYYNGEERAKGNILERFSAQQFPDLHSELNLSSLELGDSALYFCASSERLAGPNNEQFFGPGTRLTVL.

This clonotype was observed at least ten times. The genes are TRBV7-9 and TRBJ2-7; 11 bases are a match to TRBD1. After removal of 9 bases from V and 3 bases from J, the junction contained 7 bases not matched to a gene. CDR3 length equals 14 residues. CDR1 is SEHNR, CDR2 FQNEAQ, per germline (reference sequence). This CDR3 reads CASSRDRGNYEQYF. In DNA, the CDR3 is TGTGCCAGTAGTCGGGACAGGGGGAACTACGAGCAGTACTTC.

This clonotype was observed at least ten times. The V and J genes are TRBV25-1 and TRBJ1-6; no reliable D call. The CDR3 has 15 residues. Germline loops: CDR1 MGHDK, CDR2 SYGVNS. The V and J ends lost 3 bases and 3 bases respectively, with 9 bases between them. CDR3 DNA: TGTGCCAGCAGTGATGAACGGCTCTATAATTCACCCCTCCACTTT. Its translation is CASSDERLYNSPLHF.

This clonotype came up many times. The chain employs TRBV10-3 and TRBJ2-5; 8 nucleotides line up with TRBD1. V trimming: 6 bases; J trimming: 4 bases; junction bases outside the gene matches: 7. The germline gives CDR1 ENHRY, CDR2 SYGVKD. The CDR3 loop spans 14 amino acids. The CDR3 spells CAISHTDRGETQYF. The CDR3 region has the DNA TGTGCCATCAGCCATACCGACAGGGGAGAGACCCAGTACTTC.

This clonotype was seen at least ten times. The chain joins TRBV12-3 or TRBV12-4 to TRBJ1-3, with 8 bases matching TRBD1. Trimming removed 6 bases from V and 3 bases from J; junction bases left unmatched: 4. This CDR3 is built from 14 residues. CDR3 residues: CASRPTGVGNTIYF. The DNA of the CDR3 is TGTGCCAGCAGACCGACAGGGGTTGGAAACACCATATATTTT.

This clonotype showed up many times. This chain uses TRBV12-3 or TRBV12-4 with TRBJ2-2, with TRBD2 identical over 7 bases. The CDR3 consists of 14 residues. Losses at the gene ends were 6 bases for V and 4 bases for J; bases not matched to a gene: 5. CDR3 nucleotide sequence: TGTGCCAGCAGCACGACTAGCCCCACCGGGGAGCTGTTTTTT. Protein: CASSTTSPTGELFF.

In this sample, this clonotype turned up many times. V is TRBV10-1 and J is TRBJ2-5, with D perhaps matching TRBD1 or TRBD2 (5 bases each). The CDR3 sequence is 17 residues long. The V end lost 0 bases, the J end lost 2 bases, and 16 bases lay between the germline ends. The germline gives CDR1 WNHNN, CDR2 SYGVQD (reference sequence). CDR3 loop: CASSESKPGTQQETQYF. The CDR3 nucleotides read TGCGCCAGCAGTGAGTCGAAACCTGGGACGCAACAAGAGACCCAGTACTTC.

This clonotype was detected many times. V is TRBV7-9 and J is TRBJ2-3; D is ambiguous. CDR3 length: 15 residues. V was clipped by 3 bases and J by 3 bases, with 13 bases between them. In germline, CDR1 is SEHNR, CDR2 FQNEAQ (reference sequence). CDR3 sequence (DNA): TGTGCCAGCAGCTTTGTGGCAGCCTATACAGATACGCAGTATTTT. Residues: CASSFVAAYTDTQYF.

This clonotype appeared a few times. J is TRBJ2-7 and V is TRBV7-9; a weak D match, TRBD1 (7 bases). The CDR3 is 15 residues long. V lost 1 base and J 4 bases, leaving 14 bases between the germline ends. Germline lookup yields CDR1 SEHNR and CDR2 FQNEAQ (reference sequence). The CDR3 DNA reads TGTGCCAGCAGCTTAGTTCAGGGGGGCCAATACGAGCAGTACTTC. Its protein product is CASSLVQGGQYEQYF.

This clonotype was picked up many times. The chain recombines TRBV5-1 with TRBJ1-5; weak D call: TRBD1 (6 bases). Germline lookup yields CDR1 SGHRS and CDR2 YFSETQ. The V gene lost 0 bases and the J gene lost 7 bases, with 11 bases spanning the gap. The CDR3 extends over 14 amino acids. The CDR3 sequence is CASSLGAGVQPQHF. The CDR3 bases are TGCGCCAGCAGCTTGGGGGCAGGGGTCCAGCCCCAGCATTTT.

This clonotype was observed many times. The V and J genes are TRBV14 and TRBJ1-2; tentative D call: TRBD1 (5 bases). V lost 1 base to trimming and J lost 3 bases, with 9 bases between them. Germline V CDR1 and CDR2: SGHDN, FVKESK. The CDR3 contains 14 residues. The CDR3 spells CASSQGRDHYGYTF. CDR3 sequence (DNA): TGTGCCAGCAGCCAAGGCCGGGACCACTATGGCTACACCTTC.

This clonotype was observed many times. This sequence joins TRBV5-1 and TRBJ2-3; TRBD2 aligns across 9 bases. Germline CDR1 and CDR2: SGHRS and YFSETQ. The V and J ends lost 0 bases and 6 bases, in that order; junction bases with no gene match: 5. The length of the CDR3 is 15 residues. The CDR3 DNA reads as TGCGCCAGCAGCTTGGTAGCGGGAGCAGCGGATACGCAGTATTTT. Its protein is CASSLVAGAADTQYF.

This clonotype was counted at least ten times. The chain joins TRBV12-3 or TRBV12-4 to TRBJ2-2; possible D gene TRBD1, 6 bases. This CDR3 spans 15 amino acids. Between the trimmed V and J ends, which lost 8 bases and 1 base, there was a span of 14 bases. CDR3: CASQFLTGNTGELFF. The CDR3 DNA sequence: TGTGCCAGCCAATTCCTGACAGGGAACACCGGGGAGCTGTTTTTT.

This chain joins TRBV30 and TRBJ2-7; the D gene is possibly TRBD1 (6 bases). Germline V gene lookup returns CDR1 GTSNPN and CDR2 SVGIG (reference sequence). The CDR3 loop spans 11 amino acids. Trimming shortened V by 4 bases and J by 6 bases, and 10 bases separated the two germline ends. Written as DNA, the CDR3 is TGTGCCTGGAACCAGGGGACCGAGCAGTACTTC. It codes for CAWNQGTEQYF. Full variable domain (remainder filled in from reference TRBV30 and TRBJ2-7): SQTIHQWPATLVQPVGSPLSLECTVEGTSNPNLYWYRQAAGRGLQLLFYSVGIGQISSEVPQNLSASRPQDRQFILSSKKLLLSDSGFYLCAWNQGTEQYFGPGTRLTVT.

There are many counts of this clonotype. The chain uses TRBV12-3 or TRBV12-4 and TRBJ2-5; TRBD2 might be the D (6 bases). Trimming pared 3 bases from V and 4 bases from J, leaving 12 bases between. The CDR3 runs 14 residues. The CDR3 nucleotides read TGTGCCAGCAGTTTTTCGGGGGTGAGAGAGACCCAGTACTTC. Residues: CASSFSGVRETQYF.

This clonotype was seen many times. J is TRBJ2-1 and V is TRBV11-3; unclear D gene. Trimming removed 5 bases from V and 0 bases from J, with 11 bases in between. CDR1 is SGHNT, CDR2 YENEEA, per germline. The CDR3 contains 15 residues. The CDR3 sequence is CASSPRQNSYNEQFF. The CDR3 nucleotides are TGTGCCAGCAGCCCCCGCCAGAACTCCTACAATGAGCAGTTCTTC. Using reference TRBV11-3 and TRBJ2-1 for the parts outside the CDR3, the full variable domain is EAGVVQSPRYKIIEKKQPVAFWCNPISGHNTLYWYLQNLGQGPELLIRYENEEAVDDSQLPKDRFSAERLKGVDSTLKIQPAELGDSAVYLCASSPRQNSYNEQFFGPGTRLTVL.

This clonotype was picked up a small number of times. V gene TRBV7-2 combines with J gene TRBJ2-7; no clear D gene. CDR1 is SGHTA and CDR2 is FQGNSA in the germline V gene. Trimming removed 1 base at V and 4 bases at J, with 8 bases between. CDR3 length: 13 amino acids. CDR3 nucleotide sequence: TGTGCCAGCAGCTTAGACAGAACTTACGAGCAGTACTTC. Translation: CASSLDRTYEQYF.

This clonotype was seen many times. The rearrangement joins TRBV6-5 to TRBJ2-2; 7 nucleotides match TRBD1. V dropped 0 bases and J dropped 1; count of bases not matched to a gene: 8. Per the germline V gene, CDR1 is MNHEY and CDR2 is SVGAGI. The CDR3 totals 18 residues. CDR3 bases: TGTGCCAGCAGTTACTCGAAGGGCAGGGGGTTGAACACCGGGGAGCTGTTTTTT. Protein sequence: CASSYSKGRGLNTGELFF.